This TCR beta chain was obtained from a study of CD8 T cells in ankylosing spondylitis. Study outcomes and limitations: Roughly eight highly homologous variants made up a TCR beta motif that seemed to typify ankylosing spondylitis blood.

In TCRdb, the 5' RACE reads were re-called with MiXCR into one record per CDR3 protein. The sample has 100,000 to 150,000 distinct CDR3 sequences; 7% are singletons. Germline values: CDR1 MNHEY, CDR2 SMNVEV (reference sequence). V trimming: 8 bases; J trimming: 6 bases; junction bases outside the gene matches: 4. The CDR3 loop spans 13 amino acids. This clonotype occurred many times. Its antigen is unknown. The clonotype comes from a male donor with ankylosing spondylitis or in good health (not recorded which). The specimen sequenced was blood, either unsorted or a sorted T cell fraction (not recorded which). The chain couples TRBV27 to TRBJ1-5; 10 positions agree with TRBD1. The CDR3: CASRDRGTQPQHF. CDR3 DNA: TGTGCCAGCCGGGACAGGGGCACTCAGCCCCAGCATTTT.